The 31 T cell receptor beta chains below come from one sample, sequenced in a study of T-cell memory formation after mild COVID-19. A single record per CDR3 protein comes from TCRdb applying MiXCR to the 5' RACE reads. The top ten clones hold approximately 23% of a sample with about 260,000 distinct CDR3 sequences, roughly 17% of them seen once. Sequencing was carried out using PBMCs or a T cell subset sorted from them (not recorded which). The receptors come from a man between 18 and 29 years old who had mild COVID-19 (a few samples of this study predate the infection). Cell type and time point are not known.

V gene TRBV7-2 combines with J gene TRBJ2-3, with D possibly matching TRBD2 (7 bases). The V gene lost 5 bases and the J gene lost 14 bases, with 26 bases spanning the gap. Germline CDR1 and CDR2: SGHTA and FQGNSA. This CDR3 is 15 amino acids long. CDR3 amino acids: CASSPELRRGKGGYF. The CDR3 DNA is TGTGCCAGCAGCCCAGAATTGAGGCGGGGGAAGGGGGGGTATTTT.

In its sample, this clonotype was seen a few times. The chain carries TRBV10-3 and TRBJ1-2; weak D call: TRBD1 (6 bases). This CDR3 spans 13 amino acids. Germline V gives CDR1 ENHRY, CDR2 SYGVKD. The V end lost 6 bases, the J end lost 6 bases, and 14 bases lay between the germline ends. The CDR3, as DNA: TGTGCCATCAGAACCCAGGGGTTGGATGGCTACACCTTC. It is translated as CAIRTQGLDGYTF.

The chain is built from TRBV7-6 and TRBJ2-2; D is undetermined. In germline, CDR1 is SGHVS, CDR2 FNYEAQ. The ends were cut back, 4 bases at V and 7 bases at J, with 7 bases in the middle. The length of the CDR3 is 12 residues. This CDR3 is CASSSEGGELFF. In nucleotides, the CDR3 is TGTGCCAGCAGCTCCGAAGGCGGGGAGCTGTTTTTT.

This clonotype appeared a few times. The chain joins TRBV7-2 to TRBJ2-5; D ambiguous. CDR1 is SGHTA, CDR2 FQGNSA, per germline. Trimming shortened V by 5 bases and J by 1 base, and 8 bases separated the two germline ends. The CDR3 is 13 amino acids. CDR3 nucleotide sequence: TGTGCCAGCAGCGGACGAGTCCAAGAGACCCAGTACTTC. Its protein is CASSGRVQETQYF.

This CDR3 is CASSSYTQGPTLHF. The CDR3, as DNA: TGTGCCAGCAGCTCATATACACAGGGACCCACCCTCCACTTT. The rearrangement joins TRBV5-5 to TRBJ1-6; possible D gene TRBD1, 6 bases. The length of the CDR3 is 14 residues. The V gene's germline CDR1 is SGHKS and CDR2 YYEKEE (reference sequence). V was shortened by 3 bases and J by 14 bases, with 18 bases between the two germline ends.

The genes are TRBV7-9 and TRBJ1-5, with 9 bases matching TRBD1. This CDR3 is built from 14 residues. J was trimmed by 9 bases and V by 5 bases; bases with no gene match: 8. CDR1 SEHNR and CDR2 FQNEAQ come from the germline V gene (reference sequence). DNA of the CDR3: TGTGCCAGCAGCCCCTTGACAGGGGGAACGCCCCAGCATTTT. Its translation: CASSPLTGGTPQHF.

The chain joins TRBV10-3 to TRBJ2-1; 7 bases align to TRBD2. Germline-derived CDR1 and CDR2 are ENHRY and SYGVKD. With V trimmed by 10 bases and J by 3 bases, 15 bases remained unmatched. This CDR3 spans 16 amino acids. This CDR3 is CATQVGERGLYNEQFF. In nucleotides, the CDR3 is TGTGCCACCCAGGTAGGGGAGCGGGGACTCTACAATGAGCAGTTCTTC.

V is TRBV10-3 and J is TRBJ2-3; D is possibly TRBD2 (5 bases). The ends were cut back, 11 bases at V and 1 base at J, with 19 bases in the middle. Germline CDR1 ENHRY, CDR2 SYGVKD. The CDR3 runs 15 residues. The CDR3 sequence is CAVLGEGVRTDTQYF. CDR3 sequence (DNA): TGTGCCGTTTTGGGAGAGGGAGTTCGCACAGATACGCAGTATTTT.

This clonotype was observed many times. The V and J genes are TRBV7-9 and TRBJ2-3, with D uncertain. The V gene's germline CDR1 is SEHNR and CDR2 FQNEAQ (reference sequence). The CDR3 spans 14 residues. Trimming took 4 bases from V and 4 from J, leaving 12 bases between them. CDR3 bases: TGTGCCAGCAGCTCCCGAACCCGTCCAGATACGCAGTATTTT. Amino acid sequence: CASSSRTRPDTQYF.

This clonotype occurred a few times. This chain uses TRBV28 with TRBJ1-6; no definite D call. V was trimmed by 6 bases and J by 9 bases, leaving 18 bases between them. In germline, CDR1 is MDHEN, CDR2 SYDVKM. The CDR3 has 15 residues. CDR3 in amino acids: CASSRRVRRRSPLHF. CDR3 DNA sequence: TGTGCCAGCAGCCGCAGAGTGAGGAGGCGTTCACCCCTCCACTTT.

This clonotype has just a few counts. The CDR3 spells CASSSLGRSSYNEQFF. The CDR3 DNA reads as TGTGCCAGCAGTTCCCTGGGGCGGAGCTCCTACAATGAGCAGTTCTTC. The genes are TRBV6-5 and TRBJ2-1; tentatively, D is TRBD1 (5 bases). The germline gives CDR1 MNHEY, CDR2 SVGAGI. The CDR3 loop spans 16 amino acids. The V end lost 4 bases, the J end lost 0 bases, and 13 bases lay between the germline ends.

The chain joins TRBV12-3 or TRBV12-4 to TRBJ2-1, with 7 bases aligning to TRBD1. Losses at the gene ends were 4 bases for V and 12 bases for J; bases not matched to a gene: 3. The CDR3 is made up of 11 amino acids. For the CDR3, the DNA is TGTGCCAGCAGTTGGACAGGCACGCAGTTCTTC. Translation gives CASSWTGTQFF.

This clonotype was counted at least ten times. This chain connects TRBV2 to TRBJ2-5; D unresolved. This CDR3 comprises 10 residues. Germline lookup yields CDR1 SNHLY and CDR2 FYNNEI. Between the trimmed V and J ends, which lost 6 bases and 2 bases, there was a span of 1 base. The CDR3 here is CASRQETQYF. In DNA, the CDR3 is TGTGCCAGCAGGCAAGAGACCCAGTACTTC.

This clonotype was detected many times. The chain carries TRBV28 and TRBJ2-5; 7 nucleotides line up with TRBD1. This CDR3 is built from 14 residues. The V gene end was trimmed by 6 bases and the J gene end by 4 bases; junction bases not matched to a gene: 8. CDR1 and CDR2 from the germline V gene are MDHEN and SYDVKM. CDR3 protein: CASSRTGAIETQYF. DNA for the CDR3: TGTGCCAGCAGCCGTACAGGGGCCATAGAGACCCAGTACTTC.

This clonotype appeared a few times. The chain links TRBV4-2 to TRBJ1-5; D unclear. With 0 bases removed from V and 1 base from J, the gap between germline ends came to 10 bases. The CDR3 extends over 16 amino acids. Per germline, CDR1 LGHNA and CDR2 YNFKEQ. In DNA, the CDR3 is TGTGCCAGCAGCCAAGATGTGAGGTACAGCAATCAGCCCCAGCATTTT. Translation gives CASSQDVRYSNQPQHF.

V is TRBV3-1 and J is TRBJ2-2; the D gene is possibly TRBD2 (5 bases). V was clipped by 0 bases and J by 6 bases, with 14 bases between them. The CDR3 has 16 residues. The germline gives CDR1 LGHDT, CDR2 YNNKEL (reference sequence). CDR3: CASSQESSGYAGELFF. The CDR3 DNA reads as TGTGCCAGCAGCCAAGAAAGTTCGGGGTATGCCGGGGAGCTGTTTTTT.

The chain has TRBV27 and TRBJ2-5; 10 bases agree with TRBD2. The junction had 18 bases not matched to a gene; V was cut back by 5 bases and J by 0 bases. Germline CDR1 reads MNHEY; CDR2 reads SMNVEV (reference sequence). This CDR3 spans 20 amino acids. CDR3 sequence: CASSRLSVLAGATYQETQYF. The CDR3 coding sequence is TGTGCCAGCAGTCGGCTTTCAGTCCTAGCGGGAGCAACGTACCAAGAGACCCAGTACTTC.

The rearrangement uses TRBV2 and TRBJ1-5; 7 bases line up with TRBD1. Germline trimming cut 5 bases from V and 4 bases from J; bases unmatched to any gene: 5. The germline CDR1 and CDR2 sequences are SNHLY and FYNNEI. The CDR3 runs to 14 residues. DNA of the CDR3: TGTGCCAGCAGTTACACAGGGGTAAATCAGCCCCAGCATTTT. This gives the protein CASSYTGVNQPQHF.

The table lists this clonotype with many counts. This chain uses TRBV5-1 with TRBJ1-5; 7 positions match TRBD1. J lost 4 bases, V lost 0 bases, and 7 bases had no gene match. Germline V gives CDR1 SGHRS, CDR2 YFSETQ. The CDR3 is 16 amino acids. CDR3 sequence: CASSLGAQGMNQPQHF. CDR3 in DNA: TGCGCCAGCAGCTTGGGGGCACAGGGGATGAATCAGCCCCAGCATTTT.

This clonotype was observed a single time. The chain couples TRBV29-1 to TRBJ2-3; weak D call: TRBD1 (5 bases). Trimming left V 3 bases short and J 3 bases short, with 13 bases between. Germline V CDR1 and CDR2: SQVTM, ANQGSEA. This CDR3 has 14 residues. The CDR3: CSVEGQGRTDTQYF. The CDR3 DNA sequence: TGCAGCGTTGAGGGTCAGGGCCGTACAGATACGCAGTATTTT.

This clonotype was seen a handful of times. The CDR3 spells CSARRTSGVEQYF. As DNA, the CDR3 is TGCAGTGCTAGGAGGACTAGCGGGGTCGAGCAGTACTTC. The chain uses TRBV20-1 and TRBJ2-7; 12 positions match TRBD2. This CDR3 comprises 13 residues. V lost 3 bases to trimming and J lost 6 bases; unmatched junction nucleotides: 3. The germline V gene encodes CDR1 DFQATT and CDR2 SNEGSKA (reference sequence).

This chain connects TRBV5-4 to TRBJ2-1, with 7 bases fitting TRBD2. The CDR3 is 16 residues long. The V gene end was trimmed by 4 bases and the J gene end by 2 bases; junction bases not matched to a gene: 9. In germline, CDR1 is SGHNT, CDR2 YYREEE (reference sequence). Here the CDR3 reads CASSTRQGTTYNEQFF. In DNA form, the CDR3 reads TGTGCCAGCAGCACGCGGCAAGGGACTACCTACAATGAGCAGTTCTTC.

This clonotype was detected a few times. The chain joins TRBV4-2 to TRBJ2-5; 11 bases align to TRBD2. J gave up 4 bases and V 4 bases, and 11 bases lay outside the gene matches. The CDR3 sequence is 17 residues long. Germline V gene sequence: CDR1 LGHNA, CDR2 YNFKEQ. CDR3 DNA: TGTGCCAGCAGCCTCCGTGGACCGACTAGCGGGGTAGAGACCCAGTACTTC. It codes for CASSLRGPTSGVETQYF.

V usage is TRBV19 and J usage is TRBJ1-1; D is perhaps TRBD1 (6 bases). Germline CDR1 LNHDA, CDR2 SQIVND (reference sequence). Trimming took off 10 bases at V and 8 bases at J, with 26 bases between the two ends. This CDR3 is built from 15 residues. The CDR3 loop reads CATRRGPLSGAEAFF. In nucleotides, the CDR3 is TGTGCCACCCGGCGGGGTCCACTCTCGGGGGCGGAAGCTTTCTTT. The full variable domain, with the rest looked up from reference TRBV19 and TRBJ1-1, is DGGITQSPKYLFRKEGQNVTLSCEQNLNHDAMYWYRQDPGQGLRLIYYSQIVNDFQKGDIAEGYSVSREKKESFPLTVTSAQKNPTAFYLCATRRGPLSGAEAFFGQGTRLTVV.

The CDR3 coding sequence is TGTGCCAGCAGCTTCCTGCAGTCGGGCACCGGGGAGCTGTTTTTT. This encodes CASSFLQSGTGELFF. V usage is TRBV7-2 and J usage is TRBJ2-2; D uncertain. Germline CDR1 SGHTA, CDR2 FQGNSA. The CDR3 spans 15 residues. Trimming removed 3 bases at V and 4 bases at J, with 12 bases between. Together with reference TRBV7-2 and TRBJ2-2, the CDR3 gives the full variable domain: GAGVSQSPSNKVTEKGKDVELRCDPISGHTALYWYRQSLGQGLEFLIYFQGNSAPDKSGLPSDRFSAERTGGSVSTLTIQRTQQEDSAVYLCASSFLQSGTGELFFGEGSRLTVL.

The V gene is TRBV9, the J gene TRBJ2-1; unclear D gene. This CDR3 contains 15 residues. Germline assignment: CDR1 SGDLS and CDR2 YYNGEE. V was pared by 0 bases and J by 1 base, with 8 bases between. Here the CDR3 reads CASSVGTVSYNEQFF. DNA for the CDR3: TGTGCCAGCAGCGTAGGGACGGTGTCCTACAATGAGCAGTTCTTC. The full variable domain, in which reference TRBV9 and TRBJ2-1 provide the parts outside the CDR3, is DSGVTQTPKHLITATGQRVTLRCSPRSGDLSVYWYQQSLDQGLQFLIQYYNGEERAKGNILERFSAQQFPDLHSELNLSSLELGDSALYFCASSVGTVSYNEQFFGPGTRLTVL.

This chain joins TRBV7-9 and TRBJ1-5, with TRBD1 identical over 8 bases. The germline V gene has CDR1 SEHNR and CDR2 FQNEAQ (reference sequence). This CDR3 has 13 residues. Trimming at V came to 5 bases and at J to 11 bases, leaving 8 bases not matched to a gene. DNA of the CDR3: TGTGCCAGCAGCGTGACAGGGGATGTGGCCCAGCATTTT. Translating it yields CASSVTGDVAQHF.

This clonotype showed up just a few times. The chain recombines TRBV27 with TRBJ1-2, with D maybe TRBD1 (6 bases). Germline lookup yields CDR1 MNHEY and CDR2 SMNVEV (reference sequence). The CDR3 sequence is 13 residues long. Deletions cut 8 bases from V and 5 bases from J, with 15 bases between. CDR3 nucleotides: TGTGCCAGCGCCCCGGGGGGCGTTTATGGCTACACCTTC. Its translation: CASAPGGVYGYTF.

The CDR3 loop reads CASSQRGGNTEAFF. The DNA for the CDR3 is TGTGCCAGCAGTCAGAGGGGGGGGAACACTGAAGCTTTCTTT. V gene TRBV12-3 or TRBV12-4 combines with J gene TRBJ1-1, with a weak D call TRBD1 (6 bases). The ends were cut back, 5 bases at V and 1 base at J, with 11 bases in the middle. The length of the CDR3 is 14 residues.

This chain joins TRBV3-1 and TRBJ2-3; D gene unclear. The CDR3 totals 15 residues. The V end was cut by 0 bases, the J end by 0 bases, with 7 bases between. Germline CDR1 LGHDT, CDR2 YNNKEL (reference sequence). CDR3 sequence: CASSQETASTDTQYF. CDR3 nucleotide sequence: TGTGCCAGCAGCCAAGAGACCGCTAGCACAGATACGCAGTATTTT.

This clonotype was detected only a few times. CDR3 coding DNA: TGTGCCAGCAGTTCGGGGGTGAACTATGGCTACACCTTC. The encoded protein is CASSSGVNYGYTF. This chain joins TRBV6-5 and TRBJ1-2; D is possibly TRBD1 (5 bases). Germline values: CDR1 MNHEY, CDR2 SVGAGI. CDR3 length equals 13 residues. V was clipped by 4 bases and J by 2 bases, with 8 bases between them.